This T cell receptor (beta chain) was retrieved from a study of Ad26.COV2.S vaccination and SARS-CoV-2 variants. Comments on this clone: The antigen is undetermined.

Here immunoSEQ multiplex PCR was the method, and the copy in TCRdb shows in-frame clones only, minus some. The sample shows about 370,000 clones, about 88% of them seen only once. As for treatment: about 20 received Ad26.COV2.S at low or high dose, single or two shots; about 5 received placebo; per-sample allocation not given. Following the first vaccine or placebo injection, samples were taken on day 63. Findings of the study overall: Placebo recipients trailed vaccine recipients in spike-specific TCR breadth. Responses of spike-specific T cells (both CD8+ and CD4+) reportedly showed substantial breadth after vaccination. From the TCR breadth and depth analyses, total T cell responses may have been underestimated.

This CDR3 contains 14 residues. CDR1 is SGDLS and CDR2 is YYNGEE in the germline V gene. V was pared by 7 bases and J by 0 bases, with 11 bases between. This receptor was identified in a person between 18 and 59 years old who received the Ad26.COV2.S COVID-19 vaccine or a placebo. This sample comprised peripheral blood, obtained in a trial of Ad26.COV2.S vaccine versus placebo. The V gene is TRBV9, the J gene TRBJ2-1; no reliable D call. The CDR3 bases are TGTGCCAGCTCCCCCCCCAGCTCCTACAATGAGCAGTTCTTC. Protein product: CASSPPSSYNEQFF.